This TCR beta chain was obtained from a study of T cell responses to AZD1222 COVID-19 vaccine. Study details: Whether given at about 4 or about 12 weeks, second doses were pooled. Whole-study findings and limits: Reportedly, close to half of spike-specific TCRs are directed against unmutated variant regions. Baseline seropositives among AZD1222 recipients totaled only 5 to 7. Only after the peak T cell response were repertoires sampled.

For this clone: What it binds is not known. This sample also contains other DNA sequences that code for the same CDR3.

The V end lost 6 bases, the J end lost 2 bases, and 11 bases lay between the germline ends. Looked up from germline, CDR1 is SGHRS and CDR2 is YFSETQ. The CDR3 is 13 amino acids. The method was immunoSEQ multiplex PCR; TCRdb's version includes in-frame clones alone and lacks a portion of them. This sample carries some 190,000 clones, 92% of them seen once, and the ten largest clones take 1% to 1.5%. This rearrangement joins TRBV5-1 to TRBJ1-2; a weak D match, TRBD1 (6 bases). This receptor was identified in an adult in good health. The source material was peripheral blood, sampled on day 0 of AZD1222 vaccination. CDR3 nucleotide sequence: TGCGCCAGCAACCCGGGACAAAACTATGGCTACACCTTC. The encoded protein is CASNPGQNYGYTF.